This TCR beta chain was identified in a study of shared clonotypes between healthy human individuals. General observations from the study: The naive CD4 repertoires of several donors were compared, and roughly 5% of clonotypes were shared.

Assay used: immunoSEQ multiplex PCR; TCRdb lists only in-frame clones, some missing. The data show over 1.5 million clones, with 95% to 99% seen just once and 0.45% held by the top ten. For this clone: The antigen is unknown.

Sequencing was carried out using naive CD4+ T cells sorted from blood. Subset specified: CD45RA+ positively selected. This clonotype originated in a man between 25 and 39 years old in good health.

This CDR3 is CASSLDRGLLGTF. CDR3 sequence (DNA): TGTGCCAGCAGCTTAGATCGGGGACTCCTGGGGACCTTC. The chain couples TRBV11-2 to TRBJ1-2; perhaps TRBD1 as D (5 bases). The CDR3 runs 13 residues. V lost 0 bases to trimming and J lost 14 bases, with 16 bases between them. The germline V gene has CDR1 SGHAT and CDR2 FQNNGV. The full variable domain, with the rest looked up from reference TRBV11-2 and TRBJ1-2, is EAGVAQSPRYKIIEKRQSVAFWCNPISGHATLYWYQQILGQGPKLLIQFQNNGVVDDSQLPKDRFSAERLKGVDSTLKIQPAKLEDSAVYLCASSLDRGLLGTFGSGTRLTVV.